The rows below give T cell receptor beta chains drawn from one sample of a study of cytomegalovirus exposure and HLA in healthy donors. Repertoires were generated with immunoSEQ multiplex PCR, while TCRdb's copy carries only in-frame clones and drops some. The sample holds nearly 110,000 clones, approximately 73% seen once. Sequencing used PBMCs. All receptors come from a man under 40 in good health and CMV-seronegative. Each CDR3 is given with its conserved first and last residue. Each record gives: V gene, D gene, J gene, clone size, CDR3 protein, CDR3 DNA. D genes are given only for firm matches. The size field is filled for only some rows; it gives once, few, many or a size class.

TRBV5-6	TRBD1	TRBJ1-1	NA	CASSLDRGLRTEAFF	TGTGCCAGCAGCTTGGACAGGGGGCTTCGGACTGAAGCTTTCTTT
TRBV21-1	NA	TRBJ1-4	NA	CASQMIVMMDRGREKLFF	TGTGCCAGCCAGATGATAGTTATGATGGACAGGGGTCGTGAAAAACTGTTTTTT
TRBV11-2	NA	TRBJ1-5	NA	CASSLSEGQPQHF	TGTGCCAGCAGCTTATCTGAGGGACAGCCCCAGCATTTT
TRBV29-1	NA	TRBJ1-4	NA	CSAQGFGEKLFF	TGCAGCGCCCAGGGATTTGGCGAAAAACTGTTTTTT
TRBV27	TRBD2	TRBJ2-3	NA	CASSSQGGGGYTQYF	TGTGCCAGCAGTTCCCAAGGTGGCGGGGGATATACGCAGTATTTT
TRBV10-3	NA	TRBJ1-1	NA	CAISERAMNTEAFF	TGTGCCATCAGTGAGCGCGCCATGAACACTGAAGCTTTCTTT
TRBV18	NA	TRBJ2-5	few	CASSPSIGQETQYF	TGTGCCAGCTCACCTTCTATTGGCCAAGAGACCCAGTACTTC
TRBV5-4	TRBD1	TRBJ1-5	NA	CASSFTGKDRAQPQHF	TGTGCCAGCAGCTTTACCGGAAAGGACAGGGCTCAGCCCCAGCATTTT
TRBV7-2	TRBD2	TRBJ2-5	NA	CASIHRGLAGVVGETQYF	TGTGCCAGCATACACCGGGGACTAGCGGGAGTGGTAGGGGAGACCCAGTACTTC
TRBV7-2	NA	TRBJ2-5	NA	CASRLTGQETQYF	TGTGCCAGCAGATTGACAGGCCAAGAGACCCAGTACTTC
TRBV10-3	TRBD2	TRBJ2-1	NA	CAISGIGGDYNEQFF	TGTGCCATCAGTGGGATCGGGGGGGACTACAATGAGCAGTTCTTC
TRBV27	TRBD1	TRBJ2-7	NA	CASRGTGTHEQYF	TGTGCCAGCAGAGGGACAGGCACCCACGAGCAGTACTTC
TRBV27	NA	TRBJ2-3	few	CASSLLVDTDTQYF	TGTGCCAGCAGTTTATTGGTAGACACAGATACGCAGTATTTT
TRBV27	NA	TRBJ2-7	NA	CASSLRTGYEQYF	TGCGCCAGCAGTCTTCGGACTGGCTACGAGCAGTACTTC
TRBV30	NA	TRBJ1-2	NA	CAWSPPAVRRGYTF	TGTGCCTGGAGTCCCCCTGCAGTCCGTCGTGGCTACACCTTC
TRBV7-9	TRBD1	TRBJ2-5	NA	CASSRRDRGRETQYF	TGTGCCAGCAGCCGACGAGACAGGGGACGAGAGACCCAGTACTTC
TRBV18	NA	TRBJ1-1	NA	CASSPSTGSLNTEAFF	TGTGCCAGCTCACCCTCCACAGGGTCATTGAACACTGAAGCTTTCTTT
TRBV15	NA	TRBJ2-7	NA	CATSQGTTYEQYF	TGTGCCACCAGCCAGGGAACCACCTACGAGCAGTACTTC
TRBV27	TRBD1	TRBJ1-3	NA	CASSKTGNEGNTIYF	TGTGCCAGCAGTAAGACAGGGAACGAAGGAAACACCATATATTTT
TRBV7-9	TRBD1	TRBJ1-2	NA	CASSPGTGINYGYTF	TGTGCCAGCAGCCCGGGGACAGGGATAAACTATGGCTACACCTTC
TRBV15	TRBD2	TRBJ2-7	NA	CATSSWTSGSYEQYF	TGTGCCACCAGCAGTTGGACTAGCGGGTCCTACGAGCAGTACTTC
TRBV27	TRBD1	TRBJ1-6	NA	CASSFGTGGSPLHF	TGTGCCAGCAGTTTTGGGACAGGAGGTTCACCCCTCCACTTT
TRBV6-5	NA	TRBJ1-6	NA	CASSAVDVRSPLHF	TGTGCCAGCAGTGCCGTAGATGTGCGTTCACCCCTCCACTTT
TRBV27	NA	TRBJ2-1	NA	CASRRPNLNEQFF	TGTGCCAGCCGGAGACCCAATCTCAATGAGCAGTTCTTC
TRBV27	TRBD1	TRBJ2-5	NA	CASSPSWTGEGEEETQYF	TGTGCCAGCAGTCCGAGCTGGACAGGTGAGGGGGAAGAAGAGACCCAGTACTTC
TRBV6-5	NA	TRBJ2-7	NA	CASRRGSSGDWEQYF	TGTGCCAGCAGGCGGGGAAGTTCGGGGGACTGGGAGCAGTACTTC